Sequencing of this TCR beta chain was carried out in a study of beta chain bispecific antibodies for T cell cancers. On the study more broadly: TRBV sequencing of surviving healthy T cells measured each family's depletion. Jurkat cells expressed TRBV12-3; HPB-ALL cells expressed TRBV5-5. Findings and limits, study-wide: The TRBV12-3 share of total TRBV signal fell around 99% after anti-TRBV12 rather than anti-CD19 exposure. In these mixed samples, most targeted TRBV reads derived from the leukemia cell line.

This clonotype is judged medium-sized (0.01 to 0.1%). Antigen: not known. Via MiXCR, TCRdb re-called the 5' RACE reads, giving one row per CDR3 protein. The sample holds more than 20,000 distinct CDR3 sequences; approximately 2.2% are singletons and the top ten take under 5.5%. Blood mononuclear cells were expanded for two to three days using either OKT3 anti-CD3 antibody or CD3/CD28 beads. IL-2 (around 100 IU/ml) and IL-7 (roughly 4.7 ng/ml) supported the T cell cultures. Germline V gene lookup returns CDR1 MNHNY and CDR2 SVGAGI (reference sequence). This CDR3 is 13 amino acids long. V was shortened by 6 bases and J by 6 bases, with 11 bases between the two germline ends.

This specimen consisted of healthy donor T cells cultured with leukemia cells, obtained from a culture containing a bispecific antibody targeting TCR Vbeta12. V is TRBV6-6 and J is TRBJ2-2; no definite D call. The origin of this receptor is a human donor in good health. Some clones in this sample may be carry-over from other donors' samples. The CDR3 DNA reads TGTGCCAGCAGCACGAGCCTTGCCGGGGAGCTGTTTTTT. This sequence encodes CASSTSLAGELFF.